This T cell receptor (beta chain) was retrieved from a study of cytomegalovirus exposure and HLA in healthy donors. Study-level results: A few CMV-associated chains were confirmed in vitro to be specific for CMV antigens.

This PCR relied on a set of 60 Vbeta primers and 13 Jbeta primers. Using immunoSEQ multiplex PCR, the repertoire was profiled, and TCRdb retains in-frame clones only, with some absent. This table has about 130,000 clones, over 70% appearing once. With V trimmed by 1 base and J by 6 bases, 6 bases remained unmatched. The CDR3 has 16 residues. CDR1 and CDR2 (germline): SGHVS, FQNEAQ. Concerning this clone: The antigen is unknown.

The sequenced sample was PBMCs. The sequence came from a woman aged 40 to 50 in good health and CMV-seronegative. V and J are TRBV7-8 and TRBJ2-2; 9 bases match TRBD1. The CDR3 is CASSLGGQGRAGELFF. The CDR3 DNA sequence: TGTGCCAGCAGCTTAGGGGGACAGGGACGTGCCGGGGAGCTGTTTTTT.